This record concerns one TCR beta chain sequence. This record comes from a study of blood T cell repertoires in COVID-19. Study-level information: The United States, Italy and Spain supplied acute and convalescent COVID-19 samples.

TCRdb keeps only in-frame clones here, not all; method: immunoSEQ multiplex PCR. The sample consists of approximately 120,000 clones, 83% of them appearing once. The receptor comes from a man older than 75 with active or convalescent COVID-19. Input material: peripheral blood.

The DNA for the CDR3 is TGTGCCAGTAGTACAGCCCAGGGGGCTCCCTACGAGCAGTACTTC. It is translated as CASSTAQGAPYEQYF. The chain is built from TRBV19 and TRBJ2-7, with 8 bases fitting TRBD1. CDR1 is LNHDA, CDR2 SQIVND, per germline (reference sequence). V trimming: 4 bases; J trimming: 2 bases; junction bases outside the gene matches: 7. The CDR3 loop spans 15 amino acids.